These 17 T cell receptor beta chains originate from one sample sequenced in a study of shared clonotypes between healthy human individuals. Assay used: immunoSEQ multiplex PCR; TCRdb lists only in-frame clones, some missing. The sample lists about 480,000 clones, 75% to 80% occurring once. Sequencing was performed on PBMCs. These receptors all come from a woman in her forties in good health. Some clones in this sample may be carry-over from other donors' samples.

This clone was seen repeatedly, ten times or more. This CDR3 is CASSLPGHGAKAFF. CDR3 in DNA: TGTGCCAGCAGTTTACCGGGTCACGGTGCTAAAGCTTTCTTT. The rearrangement uses TRBV28 and TRBJ1-1, with unresolved D. The V gene lost 2 bases and the J gene lost 9 bases, with 16 bases spanning the gap. CDR3 length equals 14 residues. Germline loops: CDR1 MDHEN, CDR2 SYDVKM.

V gene TRBV29-1 combines with J gene TRBJ1-1; D not resolved. The CDR3 has 13 amino acids. Germline V gene sequence: CDR1 SQVTM, CDR2 ANQGSEA. V lost 4 bases, J lost 1 base, and 10 bases lay in between. CDR3 DNA sequence: TGCAGCGTTGGAGAGGGAGGGAACACTGAAGCTTTCTTT. Translating it yields CSVGEGGNTEAFF.

J is TRBJ1-1 and V is TRBV19, with D maybe TRBD1 (6 bases). V lost 2 bases and J 8 bases, leaving 12 bases between the germline ends. The CDR3 covers 13 residues. Germline CDR1 reads LNHDA; CDR2 reads SQIVND (reference sequence). This CDR3 reads CASSIRGVKEAFF. CDR3 coding DNA: TGTGCCAGTAGTATAAGGGGGGTAAAGGAAGCTTTCTTT.

The chain combines TRBV19 with TRBJ2-2; 10 bases agree with TRBD2. CDR1 and CDR2 (germline): LNHDA, SQIVND (reference sequence). The CDR3 contains 16 residues. Losses at the gene ends were 11 bases for V and 6 bases for J; bases not matched to a gene: 15. Written as DNA, the CDR3 is TGTGCCGCTACCCCCCTAGCGGGAGATAAGGCCGGGGAGCTGTTTTTT. Amino acids: CAATPLAGDKAGELFF.

The chain combines TRBV19 with TRBJ2-1; D is possibly TRBD2 (6 bases). This CDR3 region has 15 residues. Per germline, CDR1 LNHDA and CDR2 SQIVND (reference sequence). The V end lost 3 bases, the J end lost 6 bases, and 15 bases lay between the germline ends. CDR3 protein: CASSMLSSEVNEQFF. CDR3 in DNA: TGTGCCAGTAGTATGCTGTCTAGCGAGGTCAATGAGCAGTTCTTC. Full variable domain (rest looked up from reference TRBV19 and TRBJ2-1): DGGITQSPKYLFRKEGQNVTLSCEQNLNHDAMYWYRQDPGQGLRLIYYSQIVNDFQKGDIAEGYSVSREKKESFPLTVTSAQKNPTAFYLCASSMLSSEVNEQFFGPGTRLTVL.

The V gene is TRBV12-5, the J gene TRBJ1-1, with D hard to call. Germline loops: CDR1 LGHNT, CDR2 FRNRAP. CDR3 length equals 13 residues. V was clipped by 5 bases and J by 4 bases, with 11 bases between them. The CDR3 DNA reads as TGTGCTAGTGGTCTAAGGGTTGGCACTGAAGCTTTCTTT. Its protein is CASGLRVGTEAFF.

This sequence joins TRBV6-5 and TRBJ2-2; possibly TRBD2 for D (5 bases). This CDR3 comprises 13 residues. Germline CDR1 is MNHEY and CDR2 is SVGAGI. Trimming left V 7 bases short and J 3 bases short, with 9 bases between. CDR3 amino acids: CASKGLYTGELFF. Written as DNA, the CDR3 is TGTGCCAGCAAAGGACTCTACACCGGGGAGCTGTTTTTT.

Comment on this clone: Other DNA sequences within the sample encode an identical CDR3. The chain employs TRBV28 and TRBJ2-7; 10 bases match TRBD2. The CDR3 is made up of 15 amino acids. Per the germline V gene, CDR1 is MDHEN and CDR2 is SYDVKM. Trimming cost V 6 bases and J 0 bases; bases outside gene matches: 5. Written as DNA, the CDR3 is TGTGCCAGCAGGCGAGCGGGAGGGAGCTCCTACGAGCAGTACTTC. This codes for CASRRAGGSSYEQYF.

This clone was found many times. Other nucleotide sequences from this sample produce the same CDR3. The chain uses TRBV5-1 and TRBJ2-1, with 9 bases that match TRBD1. CDR1 is SGHRS, CDR2 YFSETQ, per germline. The CDR3 totals 14 residues. V lost 4 bases, J lost 4 bases, and 3 bases stayed unmatched. The CDR3 reads CASSPGQGYNEQFF. The CDR3 coding sequence is TGCGCCAGCAGCCCGGGACAGGGTTACAATGAGCAGTTCTTC.

This clone was detected many times. The gene calls are TRBV4-2 and TRBJ1-4; a possible D gene is TRBD1 (6 bases). This CDR3 has 17 amino acids. V was shortened by 2 bases and J by 0 bases, with 13 bases between the two germline ends. Germline V gene lookup returns CDR1 LGHNA and CDR2 YNFKEQ. The CDR3 region is CASSQSSEGATNEKLFF. For the CDR3, the DNA is TGTGCCAGCAGCCAATCGTCCGAGGGGGCAACTAATGAAAAACTGTTTTTT.

The chain combines TRBV4-1 with TRBJ1-1, with 9 positions matching TRBD1. CDR1 is MGHRA, CDR2 YSYEKL, per germline. The V and J ends lost 4 bases and 3 bases, in that order; junction bases with no gene match: 9. This CDR3 is built from 16 residues. The CDR3 DNA reads as TGCGCCAGCAGCCGGAGGGGGGACAGGGAGGACACTGAAGCTTTCTTT. Residues: CASSRRGDREDTEAFF.

The chain carries TRBV27 and TRBJ1-2; D gene unclear. The ends were cut back, 5 bases at V and 2 bases at J, with 9 bases in the middle. This CDR3 is 13 amino acids long. Germline V gives CDR1 MNHEY, CDR2 SMNVEV (reference sequence). The CDR3 DNA follows: TGTGCCAGCAGTCATTCCAGGAACTATGGCTACACCTTC. Protein sequence: CASSHSRNYGYTF.

This clone has only a few counts. Other DNA sequences in the same sample also yield this CDR3. V and J are TRBV10-3 and TRBJ2-2; possibly TRBD1 for D (6 bases). The V end was cut by 5 bases, the J end by 6 bases, with 7 bases between. The CDR3 loop spans 12 amino acids. CDR1 is ENHRY and CDR2 is SYGVKD in the germline V gene. The CDR3 nucleotides read TGTGCCATCAGTACAGGGCCCGGGGAGCTGTTTTTT. It translates to CAISTGPGELFF.

The gene calls are TRBV28 and TRBJ1-3; D call uncertain. The CDR3 totals 15 residues. V dropped 2 bases and J dropped 3 bases, with 11 bases sitting between them. Germline CDR1 reads MDHEN; CDR2 reads SYDVKM. Written as DNA, the CDR3 is TGTGCCAGCAGTTTAGGAGGGTATAGTGGAAACACCATATATTTT. Protein sequence: CASSLGGYSGNTIYF.

This chain connects TRBV28 to TRBJ1-4, with 9 bases that match TRBD1. Germline CDR1 is MDHEN and CDR2 is SYDVKM. V was clipped by 4 bases and J by 8 bases; unmatched bases: 5. The CDR3 loop spans 14 amino acids. The CDR3 DNA follows: TGTGCCAGCAGTTACGGCGGGACAGGGGAAAAACTGTTTTTT. Its translation is CASSYGGTGEKLFF.

The table lists this clone with a few counts. The chain combines TRBV7-2 with TRBJ1-5; D unresolved. Between the trimmed V and J ends, which lost 1 base and 3 bases, there was a span of 4 bases. Looked up from germline, CDR1 is SGHTA and CDR2 is FQGNSA. The CDR3 contains 13 residues. This CDR3 reads CASSLGHNQPQHF. In DNA form, the CDR3 reads TGTGCCAGCAGCTTAGGACACAATCAGCCCCAGCATTTT. Using reference TRBV7-2 and TRBJ1-5 for the parts outside the CDR3, the full variable domain is GAGVSQSPSNKVTEKGKDVELRCDPISGHTALYWYRQSLGQGLEFLIYFQGNSAPDKSGLPSDRFSAERTGGSVSTLTIQRTQQEDSAVYLCASSLGHNQPQHFGDGTRLSIL.

This clone appeared a single time. The V gene is TRBV5-1, the J gene TRBJ2-5; 9 bases match TRBD1. J lost 2 bases, V lost 4 bases, and 9 bases had no gene match. Germline V lookup: CDR1 SGHRS, CDR2 YFSETQ. The CDR3 runs to 16 residues. CDR3 nucleotide sequence: TGCGCCAGCAGCCTGTCAACGGGACAGGGACAAGAGACCCAGTACTTC. Translated, it gives CASSLSTGQGQETQYF.